This T cell receptor (beta chain) is from a study of T cells after posttransplantation cyclophosphamide. Broader study findings: TRB overlap between skin or GI tissue T cells and blood was limited. Donor CD8+ memory clones often dominated recipient blood repertoires at later times.

With regard to this clone: Its antigen is currently unknown.

Unmatched junction bases numbered 4, after V lost 6 bases and J lost 2 bases. The CDR3 contains 14 residues. Germline V gene data show CDR1 as SGHTA and CDR2 as FQGNSA. Measured with immunoSEQ multiplex PCR; TCRdb has only the in-frame clones, and not every one. The sample lists some 47,000 clones, about 86% seen once, with approximately 2.6% in the top ten. The material sequenced was PBMCs. The receptor's source is a man aged 25-45 years with a blood cancer, CMV-positive, and with a related stem cell donor. The V and J genes are TRBV7-2 and TRBJ2-5, with TRBD1 matching over 9 bases. The CDR3 nucleotides read TGTGCCAGCAGACCCGGACAGGGGCAAGAGACCCAGTACTTC. The encoded protein is CASRPGQGQETQYF.